The rows below give T cell receptor beta chains drawn from one sample of a study of cytomegalovirus exposure and HLA in healthy donors. Libraries were prepared by immunoSEQ multiplex PCR; TCRdb keeps only in-frame clonotypes and omits some of them. The data show about 190,000 clones, with over 70% seen just once and 3.8% held by the top ten. Sequencing was done on a sample of PBMCs. The receptors were gathered from a man between 45 and 60 years old in good health and CMV-seronegative. Each CDR3 is given with its conserved first and last residue. Each record gives: V gene, J gene, CDR3 protein.

v_gene: TRBV29-1; j_gene: TRBJ2-7; CDR3aa: CSVRDTSYEQYF
v_gene: TRBV18; j_gene: TRBJ2-1; CDR3aa: CASSPRSSAGGNEQFF
v_gene: TRBV19; j_gene: TRBJ1-2; CDR3aa: CASSILPGQGFSYGYTF
v_gene: TRBV12-5; j_gene: TRBJ1-6; CDR3aa: CASGLGHENSPLHF
v_gene: TRBV5-1; j_gene: TRBJ1-2; CDR3aa: CASSTGQDGGYGYTF
v_gene: TRBV5-1; j_gene: TRBJ2-2; CDR3aa: CASRLFAGQGSTGELFF
v_gene: TRBV5-8; j_gene: TRBJ1-3; CDR3aa: CASSLRTGGNTIYF
v_gene: TRBV29-1; j_gene: TRBJ2-7; CDR3aa: CSARTGSSYEQYF
v_gene: TRBV6-5; j_gene: TRBJ2-7; CDR3aa: CASSQGTGPYEQYF
v_gene: TRBV5-8; j_gene: TRBJ2-7; CDR3aa: CASSLEGQGENEQYF
v_gene: TRBV18; j_gene: TRBJ1-2; CDR3aa: CASSPLTGSGYGYTF
v_gene: TRBV5-6; j_gene: TRBJ2-7; CDR3aa: CASSLIGQGLYEQYF
v_gene: TRBV15; j_gene: TRBJ1-4; CDR3aa: CATSPRQGINEKLFF
v_gene: TRBV19; j_gene: TRBJ1-1; CDR3aa: CASSTLSGEANDMNTEAFF
v_gene: TRBV6-5; j_gene: TRBJ1-5; CDR3aa: CASSTDSSNQPQHF
v_gene: TRBV7-9; j_gene: TRBJ1-1; CDR3aa: CASSSTGSYTEAFF
v_gene: TRBV7-9; j_gene: TRBJ2-2; CDR3aa: CASSFEGGPTGELFF
v_gene: TRBV6-5; j_gene: TRBJ1-6; CDR3aa: CASSYIGVDSPLHF
v_gene: TRBV6-1; j_gene: TRBJ1-3; CDR3aa: CASSEQTAAGNTIYF
v_gene: TRBV14; j_gene: TRBJ1-2; CDR3aa: CASSPIGRGGYGYTF
v_gene: TRBV7-9; j_gene: TRBJ1-2; CDR3aa: CASSSRWGSVGYTF
v_gene: TRBV7-2; j_gene: TRBJ2-5; CDR3aa: CASSLGQKETQYF